The sequence of this T cell receptor (beta chain) was determined in a study of regulatory T cells in long-lasting Graves disease (dated by TCRdb to about 2021). In terms of the full investigation: Persistent Graves' disease was defined as antithyroid drug treatment for over 5 years with persistently positive TSH receptor autoantibodies. Peripheral blood TCR sequencing and RNA sequencing compared persistent Graves' disease patients with newly diagnosed Graves' disease patients. The study took place in China and was registered as a clinical trial. A total of 33 samples underwent TCR sequencing, from around 13 patients with persistent Graves' disease and around 20 patients with newly diagnosed Graves' disease. Persistent Graves' disease patients in the clinical cohort had taken antithyroid drugs for roughly ten years on average. What the authors observed across the whole study: Patients with persistent disease shared more public clonotypes (around 2,700) than newly diagnosed patients did (approximately 970). The study examined only peripheral blood because the primary lesion, thyroid tissue, could not be accessed. The authors acknowledged the small sample size as a limitation that may reduce accuracy. Compared with newly diagnosed patients, patients with persistent Graves' disease had lower TCR Shannon entropy and fewer highly expanded clones, which suggests clonal expansion. Sequencing and analysis were restricted to the TCR beta chain.

The library was prepared using multiplex PCR. The sequencer listed for this sample is Illumina HiSeq 4000. CDR3 regions were amplified by Arm-PCR with iRepertoire HTBI primers to construct TCR beta libraries. Before sequencing, the PCR products went through gel purification. The paper's processing steps were these. Across samples, some 62 TRBV and 13 to 15 TRBJ segments were identified and used for gene usage analysis of CDR3 amino acid clonotypes. Filtered high-quality paired reads were merged into contigs using COPE and FqMerger. BLAST was used to align contigs to IMGT TRBV, TRBD and TRBJ reference genes, with CDR3 defined following IMGT. Clonotypes above 0.1% frequency were classified as highly expanded clones. Shannon entropy served as the measure of repertoire diversity, while the Gini coefficient captured V-J evenness. Public clonotypes were defined as clonotypes shared by more than one individual. TCRdb took the public reads, trimmed them with fastp at Q25, ran MiXCR for clone calling and kept in-frame beta chains. Rows matching on CDR3 protein sequence are summarized as one entry with the most common DNA and genes. None of the V and J calls come from the authors' own analysis; TCRdb made them. The sample table shows about 420,000 distinct CDR3 sequences, and 20% to 25% are seen once. Roughly 26% of the sample goes to the ten largest clones.

The time point label, as the study defines it: persistent/refractory GD, antithyroid drugs over 5 years with positive TRAb. For both TCR sequencing and RNA sequencing, RNA was extracted from PBMCs in TRIzol. The diagnosis of Graves' disease was made according to American Thyroid Association guidelines. Patients were recruited from an endocrinology department in Xi'an, China. Each patient gave roughly 8.4 milliliters of peripheral blood, collected in an EDTA anticoagulant tube. Ficoll Paque Plus density gradient separation was used to isolate PBMCs, and no additional T cell sorting was done. An Agilent 2100 Bioanalyzer and agarose gel were used to assess RNA quality, and a NanoDrop 2000 was used to measure RNA concentration. With respect to this clonotype: The antigen this receptor binds is unknown. Within one base of it there is no much larger clone, and no base qualities were kept.

This sequence originates from a female donor with Graves disease. The specimen was peripheral blood mononuclear cells (PBMCs), collected when the disease was refractory, from a patient treated with antithyroid drugs.

The DNA sequence is given as TGTGCCAGTAACATGGCCCCAGGGGATTTGACCCAGTACTTC. Its amino acids are CASNMAPGDLTQYF. Recombination connected TRBV19 to TRBJ2-5; TRBD1 could be the D gene, as 6 bases match. The CDR3 spans 14 residues, from the cysteine through the phenylalanine. The DNA shown is the 42-base CDR3, in frame from base 1. The junction shows trimming of 7 bases on V and 7 bases on J, plus 19 bases between the germline ends. The CDR1 and CDR2 encoded by the germline V gene (reference sequence) are LNHDA and SQIVND.